The entry that follows covers one T cell receptor (beta chain) sequence. The antigen remains undetermined. One end of the junction varies from germline; a read error may be responsible. The data were produced by immunoSEQ multiplex PCR, yet TCRdb's version contains in-frame clones alone and is incomplete. The sample lists some 20,000 clones, roughly four fifths occurring once. The record originates from a study of OX40 agonist ivuxolimab in advanced cancers. Overall study findings and caveats: In the 0.1 to 3.0 mg/kg range, CD4+ and CD8+ blood T cells had expanded clonally by week 6. CD8+ T cells showed, on average, more clonal expansion than CD4+ cells.

CDR1 and CDR2 (germline): SGHTS, YDEGEE. The length of the CDR3 is 16 residues. Sample: CD4+ or CD8+ T cells sorted from blood, taken in a trial of the OX40 agonist ivuxolimab. This clonotype originated in an adult with an advanced solid tumor such as melanoma, head and neck, liver or kidney cancer. V usage is TRBV5-8 and J usage is TRBJ1-5; D is possibly TRBD1 (6 bases). In DNA, the CDR3 is TGTGCCAGCAGCACATCCGGGACACCGACCAATCGGCCCCAGCATTTT. Translation: CASSTSGTPTNRPQHF.